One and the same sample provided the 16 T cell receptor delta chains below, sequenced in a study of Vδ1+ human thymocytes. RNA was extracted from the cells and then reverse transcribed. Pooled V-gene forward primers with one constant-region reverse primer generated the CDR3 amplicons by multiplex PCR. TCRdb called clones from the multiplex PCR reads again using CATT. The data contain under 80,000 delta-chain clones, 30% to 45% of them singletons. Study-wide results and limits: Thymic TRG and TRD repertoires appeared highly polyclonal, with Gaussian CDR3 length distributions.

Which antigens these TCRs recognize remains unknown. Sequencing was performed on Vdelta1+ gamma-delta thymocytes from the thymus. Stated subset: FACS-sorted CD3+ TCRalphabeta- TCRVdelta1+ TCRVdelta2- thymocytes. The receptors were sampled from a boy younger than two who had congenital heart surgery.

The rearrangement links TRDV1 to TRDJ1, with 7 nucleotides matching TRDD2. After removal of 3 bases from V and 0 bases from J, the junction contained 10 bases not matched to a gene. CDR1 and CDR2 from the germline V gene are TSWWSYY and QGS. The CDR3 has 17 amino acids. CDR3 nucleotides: TGTGCTCTTGGGGAGTTCCTACATGGGGCCTACACCGATAAACTCATCTTT. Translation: CALGEFLHGAYTDKLIF.

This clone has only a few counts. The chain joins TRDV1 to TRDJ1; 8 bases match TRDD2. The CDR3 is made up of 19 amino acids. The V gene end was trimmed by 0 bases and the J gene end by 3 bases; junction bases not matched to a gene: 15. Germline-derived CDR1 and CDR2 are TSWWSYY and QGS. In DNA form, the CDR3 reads TGTGCTCTTGGGGAACTACGACTTCCTACGAAATCCTTGCCCGATAAACTCATCTTT. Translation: CALGELRLPTKSLPDKLIF.

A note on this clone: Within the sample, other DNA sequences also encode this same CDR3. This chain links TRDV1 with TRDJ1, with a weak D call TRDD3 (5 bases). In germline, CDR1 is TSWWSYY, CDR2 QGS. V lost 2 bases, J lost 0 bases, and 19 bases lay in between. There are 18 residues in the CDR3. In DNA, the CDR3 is TGTGCTCTTGGGGAATGGACTGGTGGATCCCCTTACACCGATAAACTCATCTTT. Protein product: CALGEWTGGSPYTDKLIF.

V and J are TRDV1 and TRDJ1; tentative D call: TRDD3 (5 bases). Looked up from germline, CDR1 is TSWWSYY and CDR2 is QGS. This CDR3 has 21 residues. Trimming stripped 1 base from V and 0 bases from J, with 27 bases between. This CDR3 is CALGERSCLVTGEGYTDKLIF. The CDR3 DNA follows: TGTGCTCTTGGGGAACGGTCTTGCCTAGTAACGGGAGAGGGATACACCGATAAACTCATCTTT.

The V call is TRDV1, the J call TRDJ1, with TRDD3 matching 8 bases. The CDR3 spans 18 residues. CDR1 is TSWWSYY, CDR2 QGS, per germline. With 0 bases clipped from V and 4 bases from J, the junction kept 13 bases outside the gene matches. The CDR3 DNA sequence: TGTGCTCTTGGGGAACTCGACTCGTACTGGGGGGTATACGATAAACTCATCTTT. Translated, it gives CALGELDSYWGVYDKLIF.

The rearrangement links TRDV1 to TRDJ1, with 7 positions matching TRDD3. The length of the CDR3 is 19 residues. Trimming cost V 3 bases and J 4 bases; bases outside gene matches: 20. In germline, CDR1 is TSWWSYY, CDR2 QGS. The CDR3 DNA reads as TGTGCTCTTGGGGATGTCATACACGGTCTGAGGGATACCGGCGATAAACTCATCTTT. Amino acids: CALGDVIHGLRDTGDKLIF.

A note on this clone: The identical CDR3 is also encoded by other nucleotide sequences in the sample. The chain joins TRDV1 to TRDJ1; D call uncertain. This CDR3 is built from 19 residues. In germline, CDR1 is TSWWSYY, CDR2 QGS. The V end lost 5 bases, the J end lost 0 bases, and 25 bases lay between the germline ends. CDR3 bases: TGTGCTCTTGGGTCCCCCCAAGGAGGTCTACCTTGCAACACCGATAAACTCATCTTT. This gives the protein CALGSPQGGLPCNTDKLIF.

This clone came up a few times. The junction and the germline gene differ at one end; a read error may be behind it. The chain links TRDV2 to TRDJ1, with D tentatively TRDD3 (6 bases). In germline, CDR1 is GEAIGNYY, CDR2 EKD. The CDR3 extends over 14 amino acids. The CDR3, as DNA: TGTGCCTGTGCCGCCGGGGGGAGGACCGATAAACCCATCTTT. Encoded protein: CACAAGGRTDKPIF.

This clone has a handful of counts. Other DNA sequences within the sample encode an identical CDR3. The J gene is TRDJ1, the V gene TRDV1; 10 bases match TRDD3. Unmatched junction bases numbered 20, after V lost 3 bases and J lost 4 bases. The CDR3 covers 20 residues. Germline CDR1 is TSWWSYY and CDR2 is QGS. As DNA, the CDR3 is TGTGCTCTTGGGGAGCCAAATTCCCTGTACTGGGGGATGTGGTTCGATAAACTCATCTTT. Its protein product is CALGEPNSLYWGMWFDKLIF.

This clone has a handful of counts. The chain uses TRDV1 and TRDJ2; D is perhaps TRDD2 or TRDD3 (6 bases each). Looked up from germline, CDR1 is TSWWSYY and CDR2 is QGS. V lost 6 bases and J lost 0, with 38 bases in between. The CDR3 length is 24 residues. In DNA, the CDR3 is TGTGCTCTTGGACACGGGCCAATCCTACCCCCCGCCCGTACTGGGTTCTCTTTGACAGCACAACTCTTCTTT. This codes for CALGHGPILPPARTGFSLTAQLFF.

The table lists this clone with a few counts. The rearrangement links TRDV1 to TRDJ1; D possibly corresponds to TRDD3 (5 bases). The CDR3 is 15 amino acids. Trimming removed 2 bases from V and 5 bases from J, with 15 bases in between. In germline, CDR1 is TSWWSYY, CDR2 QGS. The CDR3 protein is CALGEEGGELDKLIF. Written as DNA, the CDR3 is TGTGCTCTTGGGGAAGAAGGGGGTGAACTTGATAAACTCATCTTT.

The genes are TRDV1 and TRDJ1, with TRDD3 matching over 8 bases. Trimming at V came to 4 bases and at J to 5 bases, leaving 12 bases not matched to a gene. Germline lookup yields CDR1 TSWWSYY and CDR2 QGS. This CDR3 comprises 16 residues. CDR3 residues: CALGVPFTGGSDKLIF. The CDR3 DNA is TGTGCTCTTGGGGTTCCCTTTACTGGGGGCTCAGATAAACTCATCTTT.

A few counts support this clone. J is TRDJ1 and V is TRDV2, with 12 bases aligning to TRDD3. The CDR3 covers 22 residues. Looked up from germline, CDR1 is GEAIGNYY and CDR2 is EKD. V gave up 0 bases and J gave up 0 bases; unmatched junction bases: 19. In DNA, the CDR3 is TGTGCCTGTGACACCCGGTGGTTGAGGGACTGGGGGATACCCCCGTACACCGATAAACTCATCTTT. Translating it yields CACDTRWLRDWGIPPYTDKLIF.

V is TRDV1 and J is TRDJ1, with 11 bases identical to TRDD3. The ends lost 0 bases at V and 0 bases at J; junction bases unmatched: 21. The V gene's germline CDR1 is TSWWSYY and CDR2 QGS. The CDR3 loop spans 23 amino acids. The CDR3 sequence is CALGELIVLGDRPTPPYTDKLIF. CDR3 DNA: TGTGCTCTTGGGGAACTTATTGTACTGGGGGATAGGCCCACCCCGCCGTACACCGATAAACTCATCTTT.

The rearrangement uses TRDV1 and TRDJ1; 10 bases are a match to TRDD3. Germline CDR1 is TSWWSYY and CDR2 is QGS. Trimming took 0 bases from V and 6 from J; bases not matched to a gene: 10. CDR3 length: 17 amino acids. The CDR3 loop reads CALGELPYWGMPNKLIF. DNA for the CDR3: TGTGCTCTTGGGGAACTACCGTACTGGGGGATGCCCAATAAACTCATCTTT.

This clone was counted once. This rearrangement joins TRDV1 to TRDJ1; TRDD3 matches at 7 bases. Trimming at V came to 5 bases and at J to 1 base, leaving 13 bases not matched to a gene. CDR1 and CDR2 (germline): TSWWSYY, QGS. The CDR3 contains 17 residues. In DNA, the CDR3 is TGTGCTCTTGGGCAACCCAACTGGGGCTTACGCACCGATAAACTCATCTTT. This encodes CALGQPNWGLRTDKLIF.